The rows below give T cell receptor beta chains drawn from one sample of a study of T cells in Graves' hyperthyroidism and ophthalmopathy. TCRdb recomputed calls from the multiplex PCR reads with MiXCR, one row per CDR3 protein. The table shows some 370,000 distinct CDR3 sequences, with roughly 17% occurring only once. What was sequenced was blood. These receptor sequences come from a woman in her thirties with Graves' hyperthyroidism that later progressed to Graves' ophthalmopathy. Each CDR3 is given with its conserved first and last residue. A D gene is named only where the DNA matches it firmly. The listing skips clone size in some rows; elsewhere it reads once, few, many or a size class.

abundance: many; len: 15; d_gene: -; j_gene: TRBJ1-5; v_gene: TRBV5-1; CDR3nt: TGCGCCAGCAGCTTGGAGGGCTATAGCAATCAGCCCCAGCATTTT; CDR3aa: CASSLEGYSNQPQHF
abundance: -; len: 15; d_gene: TRBD1; j_gene: TRBJ2-3; v_gene: TRBV6-2/TRBV6-3; CDR3nt: TGTGCCAGCGGTTGGGCCGGGACAGACAGGGATACGCAGTATTTT; CDR3aa: CASGWAGTDRDTQYF
abundance: many; len: 14; d_gene: -; j_gene: TRBJ1-6; v_gene: TRBV28; CDR3nt: TGTGCCAGCAGGGGGGCTTCTAATAATTCACCCCTCCACTTT; CDR3aa: CASRGASNNSPLHF
abundance: many; len: 14; d_gene: TRBD1; j_gene: TRBJ2-1; v_gene: TRBV28; CDR3nt: TGTGCCAGCAGTCCCCCCCGGACAGGGTCATCGCAGTTCTTC; CDR3aa: CASSPPRTGSSQFF
abundance: many; len: 14; d_gene: -; j_gene: TRBJ1-1; v_gene: TRBV6-1; CDR3nt: TGTGCCAGCAGGGGTTCCTGGGGGAACACTGAAGCTTTCTTT; CDR3aa: CASRGSWGNTEAFF
abundance: many; len: 16; d_gene: -; j_gene: TRBJ1-2; v_gene: TRBV18; CDR3nt: TGTGCCAGCTCACCATATGCAATTCAAGCTAACTATGGCTACACCTTC; CDR3aa: CASSPYAIQANYGYTF
abundance: many; len: 13; d_gene: -; j_gene: TRBJ2-7; v_gene: TRBV20-1; CDR3nt: TGCAGTGCCCGGGATTACCGAGACTACGAGCAGTACTTC; CDR3aa: CSARDYRDYEQYF
abundance: few; len: 13; d_gene: TRBD2; j_gene: TRBJ2-7; v_gene: TRBV20-1; CDR3nt: TGCAGTGCTAGAGAGCGGGAGGGCCACGAGCAGTACTTC; CDR3aa: CSAREREGHEQYF
abundance: few; len: 14; d_gene: -; j_gene: TRBJ1-1; v_gene: TRBV4-2; CDR3nt: TGTGCCAGCAGCCAGCAGGGTCTCAGCACTGAAGCTTTCTTT; CDR3aa: CASSQQGLSTEAFF
abundance: -; len: 17; d_gene: -; j_gene: TRBJ2-1; v_gene: TRBV14; CDR3nt: TGTGCCAGCAGCCAGGACCAGATACCGATCAGGGACGATGAGCAGTTCTTC; CDR3aa: CASSQDQIPIRDDEQFF
abundance: -; len: 14; d_gene: TRBD2; j_gene: TRBJ2-7; v_gene: TRBV4-1; CDR3nt: TGCGCCAGCAGCCAAGAAGCGGGAGGGCGCGAGCAGTACTTC; CDR3aa: CASSQEAGGREQYF
abundance: many; len: 15; d_gene: TRBD1; j_gene: TRBJ2-7; v_gene: TRBV30; CDR3nt: TGTGCCTGGAGTGCCAGGGGGCTTGTCGCCTACGAGCAGTACTTC; CDR3aa: CAWSARGLVAYEQYF
abundance: many; len: 15; d_gene: TRBD2; j_gene: TRBJ2-1; v_gene: TRBV19; CDR3nt: TGTGCCAGTAGTGTACTAGCGGGAGGGACGGATGAGCAGTTCTTC; CDR3aa: CASSVLAGGTDEQFF
abundance: many; len: 15; d_gene: TRBD1; j_gene: TRBJ1-2; v_gene: TRBV7-8; CDR3nt: TGTGCCAGCAGCCCCCGAAGGGACAGGGACTATGGCTACACCTTC; CDR3aa: CASSPRRDRDYGYTF